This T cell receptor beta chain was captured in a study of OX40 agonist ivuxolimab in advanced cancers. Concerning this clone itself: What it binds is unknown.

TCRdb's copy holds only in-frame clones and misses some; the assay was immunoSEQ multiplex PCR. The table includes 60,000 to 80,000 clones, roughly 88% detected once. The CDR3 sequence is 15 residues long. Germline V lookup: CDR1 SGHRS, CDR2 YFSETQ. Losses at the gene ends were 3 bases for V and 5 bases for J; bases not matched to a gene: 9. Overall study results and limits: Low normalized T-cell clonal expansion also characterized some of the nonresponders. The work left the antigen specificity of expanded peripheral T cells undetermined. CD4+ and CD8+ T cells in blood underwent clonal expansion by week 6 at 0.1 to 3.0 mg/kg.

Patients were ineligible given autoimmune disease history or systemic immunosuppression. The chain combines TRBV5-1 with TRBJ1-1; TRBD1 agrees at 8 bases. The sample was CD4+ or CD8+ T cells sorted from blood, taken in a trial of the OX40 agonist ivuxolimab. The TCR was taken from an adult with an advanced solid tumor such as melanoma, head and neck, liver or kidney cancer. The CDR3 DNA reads TGCGCCAGCAGCTCCGGGACAGGTGAGGGGACTGAAGCTTTCTTT. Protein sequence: CASSSGTGEGTEAFF.